What follows is one TCR beta chain and its context. Its antigen is as yet unknown. The data were taken from a study of T cell responses to AZD1222 COVID-19 vaccine. Sequencing was performed with immunoSEQ multiplex PCR; in TCRdb, only in-frame clones are kept and a portion is missing. The sample includes 150,000 or so clones, just over 90% of them seen just once. Study-wide results and caveats: Clonal diversity was possibly underestimated, and the donors were mostly white British, with more females. Seropositive status at baseline applied to only 5 or 6 AZD1222 recipients.

The V end lost 4 bases, the J end lost 7 bases, and 16 bases lay between the germline ends. Germline CDR1 LGHNA, CDR2 YNFKEQ. This CDR3 comprises 14 residues. The receptor was isolated from an adult in good health. Sequenced material: peripheral blood, taken on day 0 of AZD1222 vaccination. The chain combines TRBV4-2 with TRBJ1-2; D remains unclear. The CDR3 sequence is CASSPSEVRGGYTF. The CDR3 coding sequence is TGTGCCAGCAGCCCGTCTGAGGTCCGGGGTGGCTACACCTTC.